Shown below are 31 T cell receptor beta chains from a single sample sequenced in a study of shared clonotypes between healthy human individuals. It was CD45RO-negative cells, positively selected for CCR7, that made up naive CD8 cells, with terminally differentiated effector memory CD45RA+ cells excluded. Sequencing was performed with immunoSEQ multiplex PCR; in TCRdb, only in-frame clones are kept and a portion is missing. There are around 600,000 clones in the sample; around 96% occur only once, and over 0.095% lies in the top ten. The sequenced material came from naive CD8+ T cells sorted from blood. These receptors were obtained from a woman aged 30 to 39 in good health.

Comment on this clone: This sample includes further DNA sequences coding for the same CDR3. The chain recombines TRBV6-5 with TRBJ2-2; D uncertain. The CDR3 extends over 12 amino acids. Germline V gene data show CDR1 as MNHEY and CDR2 as SVGAGI. V lost 5 bases and J 2 bases, leaving 3 bases between the germline ends. As DNA, the CDR3 is TGTGCCAGCAGTCCCAACACCGGGGAGCTGTTTTTT. Protein: CASSPNTGELFF.

The genes are TRBV7-3 and TRBJ2-7; D may match TRBD1 or TRBD2 (6 bases each). V was cut by 0 bases and J by 7 bases, with 22 bases left in between. CDR1 is SGHTA and CDR2 is FQGTGA in the germline V gene. The CDR3 covers 17 residues. This CDR3 is CASSLTGGGAASTEQYF. In nucleotides, the CDR3 is TGTGCCAGCAGCTTAACTGGAGGGGGAGCAGCGAGCACTGAGCAGTACTTC.

The gene calls are TRBV27 and TRBJ2-7; 9 bases match TRBD1. Germline V lookup: CDR1 MNHEY, CDR2 SMNVEV (reference sequence). The CDR3 has 16 residues. The V and J ends lost 5 bases and 2 bases, in that order; junction bases with no gene match: 10. CDR3: CASSVLTGTGPYEQYF. The CDR3 DNA is TGTGCCAGCAGTGTCCTAACCGGGACAGGGCCCTACGAGCAGTACTTC.

This chain joins TRBV4-1 and TRBJ2-1; 8 bases match TRBD1. The trim removed 1 base at V and 8 bases at J, leaving 13 bases unmatched. Germline V lookup: CDR1 MGHRA, CDR2 YSYEKL. The CDR3 length is 17 residues. The chain's CDR3 is CASSQGGGPGGLYEQFF. Here the CDR3 DNA reads TGCGCCAGCAGCCAAGGGGGTGGCCCAGGGGGCTTATATGAGCAGTTCTTC.

The genes are TRBV2 and TRBJ1-1; no definite D call. The CDR3 covers 11 residues. Germline V gene lookup returns CDR1 SNHLY and CDR2 FYNNEI. Trimming shortened V by 4 bases and J by 8 bases, and 8 bases separated the two germline ends. The CDR3 DNA reads TGTGCCAGCAGTGTACAGACAGAAGCTTTCTTT. It translates to CASSVQTEAFF.

The V and J genes are TRBV13 and TRBJ2-7; 11 bases agree with TRBD2. Trimming removed 0 bases from V and 3 bases from J; junction bases left unmatched: 1. Germline values: CDR1 PRHDT, CDR2 FYEKMQ (reference sequence). The CDR3 runs 15 residues. The CDR3, as DNA: TGTGCCAGCAGCTTAGGAACTAGCGGGAGCTACGAGCAGTACTTC. This sequence encodes CASSLGTSGSYEQYF.

Only one count was recorded for this clone. The chain employs TRBV23-1 and TRBJ2-1, with 12 nucleotides matching TRBD2. TRBV23-1 is filed as an ORF, its function uncertain. This CDR3 region has 16 residues. The V and J ends lost 3 bases and 3 bases, in that order; junction bases with no gene match: 3. The CDR3 DNA sequence: TGCGCCAGCAGTCAGCTACTAGCGGGGGGCTACAATGAGCAGTTCTTC. Translated, it gives CASSQLLAGGYNEQFF.

V gene TRBV4-1 combines with J gene TRBJ2-7; D possibly corresponds to TRBD2 (6 bases). Trimming took off 0 bases at V and 0 bases at J, with 12 bases between the two ends. The CDR3 is 16 amino acids. Germline-derived CDR1 and CDR2 are MGHRA and YSYEKL. The CDR3 protein is CASSQDGLLTSYEQYF. The CDR3 DNA is TGCGCCAGCAGCCAAGATGGACTACTTACCTCCTACGAGCAGTACTTC.

The J gene is TRBJ2-3, the V gene TRBV2; 9 bases map to TRBD2. The V gene's germline CDR1 is SNHLY and CDR2 FYNNEI. CDR3 length equals 15 residues. Losses at the gene ends were 10 bases for V and 3 bases for J; bases not matched to a gene: 11. The CDR3 reads CATVAGEARTDTQYF. CDR3 nucleotide sequence: TGTGCCACCGTAGCGGGAGAGGCGAGGACAGATACGCAGTATTTT.

Of note for this clone: Other DNA sequences within the sample encode an identical CDR3. The rearrangement links TRBV27 to TRBJ2-2; D is uncertain. Germline CDR1 is MNHEY and CDR2 is SMNVEV (reference sequence). Trimming stripped 3 bases from V and 6 bases from J, with 8 bases between. This CDR3 contains 13 residues. This CDR3 is CASSFLSPGELFF. In DNA, the CDR3 is TGTGCCAGCAGTTTTCTATCACCCGGGGAGCTGTTTTTT.

About this clone itself: The same CDR3 arises from other DNA sequences in this sample as well. CDR3 amino acids: CASSLQGGTGELFF. The CDR3 DNA sequence: TGTGCCAGCAGTTTACAGGGAGGGACCGGGGAGCTGTTTTTT. The rearrangement joins TRBV28 to TRBJ2-2; 7 nucleotides match TRBD2. The CDR3 is made up of 14 amino acids. With 2 bases clipped from V and 5 bases from J, the junction kept 2 bases outside the gene matches. Germline CDR1 MDHEN, CDR2 SYDVKM.

The genes are TRBV10-2 and TRBJ2-7; a weak D match, TRBD1 (6 bases). Germline V CDR1 and CDR2: WSHSY, SAAADI. Trimming stripped 7 bases from V and 0 bases from J, with 13 bases between. The CDR3 loop spans 14 amino acids. CDR3 coding DNA: TGCGCCAGCAAGGGGGTCGCCGTCTCCTACGAGCAGTACTTC. The encoded protein is CASKGVAVSYEQYF.

The chain links TRBV27 to TRBJ1-2; a possible D gene is TRBD1 (6 bases). This CDR3 has 16 residues. V dropped 2 bases and J dropped 2 bases, with 15 bases sitting between them. Germline loops: CDR1 MNHEY, CDR2 SMNVEV (reference sequence). The CDR3 protein is CASSLGGGTGNYGYTF. The CDR3 nucleotides are TGTGCCAGCAGTTTAGGGGGGGGCACGGGGAACTATGGCTACACCTTC.

The chain couples TRBV2 to TRBJ2-2; TRBD2 matches 11 bases. J lost 0 bases, V lost 6 bases, and 27 bases had no gene match. There are 24 residues in the CDR3. Germline V gives CDR1 SNHLY, CDR2 FYNNEI. CDR3 DNA: TGTGCCAGCAGAGGAAATTTTGCGGCTTACGCAGGAGCTAGCGGGAGGCCGAACACCGGGGAGCTGTTTTTT. It is translated as CASRGNFAAYAGASGRPNTGELFF.

This clone is a singleton in its sample. This rearrangement joins TRBV16 to TRBJ2-1; D remains unclear. CDR1 and CDR2 (germline): KGHSY, FQNENV. V dropped 0 bases and J dropped 4 bases, with 16 bases sitting between them. The CDR3 is 17 residues long. In DNA form, the CDR3 reads TGTGCCAGCAGCCAATCTCGGAGCGAAGCCCCTTACAATGAGCAGTTCTTC. The encoded protein is CASSQSRSEAPYNEQFF.

The J gene is TRBJ2-5, the V gene TRBV13; D is possibly TRBD1 (5 bases). The end of the DNA aligns better with TRBJ2-7, so the J call may be wrong. CDR3 length: 14 amino acids. Germline assignment: CDR1 PRHDT and CDR2 FYEKMQ (reference sequence). The CDR3 here is CASSLGDSSYEQYF. The CDR3 DNA reads as TGTGCCAGCAGCTTAGGTGACAGCTCCTACGAGCAGTACTTC.

This chain links TRBV5-4 with TRBJ2-1, with TRBD2 matching over 7 bases. CDR1 is SGHNT, CDR2 YYREEE, per germline (reference sequence). The CDR3 runs to 13 residues. J lost 8 bases, V lost 2 bases, and 4 bases had no gene match. The CDR3 is CASSFWAGDEQFF. The CDR3 region has the DNA TGTGCCAGCAGCTTTTGGGCGGGAGATGAGCAGTTCTTC.

This chain uses TRBV19 with TRBJ2-1; 11 bases match TRBD1. The CDR3 consists of 14 residues. Looked up from germline, CDR1 is LNHDA and CDR2 is SQIVND (reference sequence). The J segment lost 7 bases and the V segment lost 5 bases, leaving 4 bases of the junction unmatched. CDR3: CASSLGQGGNEQFF. The DNA of the CDR3 is TGTGCCAGTAGTTTGGGACAGGGGGGAAATGAGCAGTTCTTC.

The chain couples TRBV28 to TRBJ2-7; 7 bases map to TRBD1. The CDR3 runs 15 residues. Germline CDR1 reads MDHEN; CDR2 reads SYDVKM. Unmatched junction bases numbered 12, after V lost 6 bases and J lost 4 bases. CDR3 protein: CASSQRQGVLYEQYF. The CDR3 region has the DNA TGTGCCAGCAGCCAGAGACAGGGAGTTTTGTACGAGCAGTACTTC. Filled out from reference TRBV28 and TRBJ2-7, the complete variable domain reads DVKVTQSSRYLVKRTGEKVFLECVQDMDHENMFWYRQDPGLGLRLIYFSYDVKMKEKGDIPEGYSVSREKKERFSLILESASTNQTSMYLCASSQRQGVLYEQYFGPGTRLTVT.

V usage is TRBV6-1 and J usage is TRBJ2-1; D is undetermined. Germline assignment: CDR1 MNHNS and CDR2 SASEGT. The V end lost 5 bases, the J end lost 7 bases, and 18 bases lay between the germline ends. The CDR3 covers 15 residues. The CDR3 DNA reads as TGTGCCAGCAGTACCCCGGAAGTTTCAATGAATGAGCAGTTCTTC. Amino acid sequence: CASSTPEVSMNEQFF.

Regarding this clone: Within the sample, other DNA sequences also encode this same CDR3. V usage is TRBV28 and J usage is TRBJ2-7, with D unclear. This CDR3 has 13 residues. Looked up from germline, CDR1 is MDHEN and CDR2 is SYDVKM. Trimming stripped 3 bases from V and 2 bases from J, with 8 bases between. The CDR3: CASSLRPPYEQYF. The CDR3 DNA is TGTGCCAGCAGTTTGAGACCCCCCTACGAGCAGTACTTC.

The rearrangement uses TRBV2 and TRBJ1-3, with 8 bases fitting TRBD1. The CDR3 has 17 residues. The germline V gene has CDR1 SNHLY and CDR2 FYNNEI. J was trimmed by 2 bases and V by 7 bases; bases with no gene match: 13. In nucleotides, the CDR3 is TGTGCCAGCACGCCCTCGGACAGGGTGGTCGCTGGAAACACCATATATTTT. Its protein is CASTPSDRVVAGNTIYF.

V usage is TRBV5-4 and J usage is TRBJ2-7, with D hard to call. Germline V gene data show CDR1 as SGHNT and CDR2 as YYREEE (reference sequence). The V end was cut by 0 bases, the J end by 4 bases, with 8 bases between. The CDR3 sequence is 13 residues long. CDR3 region: CASSLGGQYEQYF. DNA of the CDR3: TGTGCCAGCAGCTTGGGCGGTCAGTACGAGCAGTACTTC.

The chain combines TRBV11-3 with TRBJ1-1; no firm D call. The ends were cut back, 9 bases at V and 5 bases at J, with 13 bases in the middle. The length of the CDR3 is 12 residues. The germline CDR1 and CDR2 sequences are SGHNT and YENEEA. CDR3 in DNA: TGTGCCAGGGTTGAGGGTGGGACTGAAGCTTTCTTT. This translates into CARVEGGTEAFF.

V usage is TRBV6-4 and J usage is TRBJ2-1; D not certain. This CDR3 region has 13 residues. Between the trimmed V and J ends, which lost 5 bases and 1 base, there was a span of 6 bases. Germline values: CDR1 MRHNA, CDR2 SNTAGT. The DNA of the CDR3 is TGTGCCAGCAGTATATCTTCCTACAATGAGCAGTTCTTC. Translated, it gives CASSISSYNEQFF.

This sequence joins TRBV4-2 and TRBJ2-1; 8 nucleotides agree with TRBD2. V gave up 0 bases and J gave up 9 bases; unmatched junction bases: 13. The CDR3 sequence is 17 residues long. In germline, CDR1 is LGHNA, CDR2 YNFKEQ. The CDR3 region has the DNA TGTGCCAGCAGCCAAGAGCTAGGCGGGAGGTGGGTGGGTGAGCAGTTCTTC. This translates into CASSQELGGRWVGEQFF.

The V gene is TRBV28, the J gene TRBJ2-7; no reliable D call. Germline V CDR1 and CDR2: MDHEN, SYDVKM. With 1 base removed from V and 5 bases from J, the gap between germline ends came to 9 bases. CDR3 length: 13 residues. The CDR3 nucleotides are TGTGCCAGCAGTTTATTAGGGTACCACGAGCAGTACTTC. Protein sequence: CASSLLGYHEQYF. Drawing the rest from reference TRBV28 and TRBJ2-7, the complete variable domain is DVKVTQSSRYLVKRTGEKVFLECVQDMDHENMFWYRQDPGLGLRLIYFSYDVKMKEKGDIPEGYSVSREKKERFSLILESASTNQTSMYLCASSLLGYHEQYFGPGTRLTVT.

The chain joins TRBV10-2 to TRBJ1-5; possible D gene TRBD1, 5 bases. The CDR3 has 13 residues. CDR1 WSHSY and CDR2 SAAADI come from the germline V gene. V was pared by 2 bases and J by 10 bases, with 12 bases between. CDR3 sequence: CASSETGSSPQHF. Written as DNA, the CDR3 is TGCGCCAGCAGTGAGACAGGCTCTTCTCCCCAGCATTTT.

The gene calls are TRBV5-4 and TRBJ2-5, with D unclear. Germline CDR1 and CDR2: SGHNT and YYREEE (reference sequence). The CDR3 runs to 12 residues. V dropped 4 bases and J dropped 4 bases, with 8 bases sitting between them. The CDR3 region is CASSISAETQYF. DNA of the CDR3: TGTGCCAGCAGCATCAGTGCAGAGACCCAGTACTTC. Using reference TRBV5-4 and TRBJ2-5 for the parts outside the CDR3, the full variable domain is ETGVTQSPTHLIKTRGQQVTLRCSSQSGHNTVSWYQQALGQGPQFIFQYYREEENGRGNFPPRFSGLQFPNYSSELNVNALELDDSALYLCASSISAETQYFGPGTRLLVL.

This clone was detected once. The chain is built from TRBV10-3 and TRBJ2-6; D is unresolved. Looked up from germline, CDR1 is ENHRY and CDR2 is SYGVKD. This CDR3 contains 17 residues. Trimming pared 0 bases from V and 0 bases from J, leaving 9 bases between. CDR3 residues: CAISESGGFSGANVLTF. DNA of the CDR3: TGTGCCATCAGTGAGTCGGGCGGATTCTCTGGGGCCAACGTCCTGACTTTC.

The chain has TRBV6-5 and TRBJ2-2; no clear D. CDR1 and CDR2 from the germline V gene are MNHEY and SVGAGI. This CDR3 is 15 amino acids long. Trimming cost V 6 bases and J 6 bases, with 17 bases left between them. Written as DNA, the CDR3 is TGTGCCAGCAGCCCGGAGACACTCGTCGCCGGGGAGCTGTTTTTT. Amino acid sequence: CASSPETLVAGELFF.